The 13 T cell receptor beta chains given below trace back to one sample, sequenced in a study of T cells in Graves' hyperthyroidism and ophthalmopathy. TCR beta CDR3 regions were amplified from RNA. With the HTBI primer set, the TCR CDR3 went through a first round of RT-PCR. Each CDR3 protein is one row after TCRdb ran MiXCR on the multiplex PCR reads. The data hold about 350,000 distinct CDR3 sequences, with 15% to 20% observed a single time. Sequences were obtained from blood. The receptor set was obtained from a woman aged 40 to 50 with Graves' ophthalmopathy.

The CDR3 loop reads CASSFRGTWYGYTF. The CDR3 nucleotides read TGTGCCAGCAGCTTCCGCGGGACCTGGTACGGCTACACCTTC. V and J are TRBV11-1 and TRBJ1-2, with D possibly matching TRBD1 (5 bases). Germline CDR1 SGHAT, CDR2 FQDESV (reference sequence). The length of the CDR3 is 14 residues. The ends were cut back, 3 bases at V and 8 bases at J, with 16 bases in the middle.

This clonotype showed up just a few times. This sequence joins TRBV5-6 and TRBJ1-1; the D is unclear. Trimming stripped 0 bases from V and 0 bases from J, with 9 bases between. CDR3 length: 15 residues. Germline V gene lookup returns CDR1 SGHDT and CDR2 YYEEEE. DNA for the CDR3: TGTGCCAGCAGCTTGGCAGGACCGTTGAACACTGAAGCTTTCTTT. Translation gives CASSLAGPLNTEAFF. Full variable domain (outside the CDR3, taken from reference TRBV5-6 and TRBJ1-1): DAGVTQSPTHLIKTRGQQVTLRCSPKSGHDTVSWYQQALGQGPQFIFQYYEEEERQRGNFPDRFSGHQFPNYSSELNVNALLLGDSALYLCASSLAGPLNTEAFFGQGTRLTVV.

This clonotype was recorded many times. The V gene is TRBV27, the J gene TRBJ2-7, with 7 bases lining up with TRBD2. This CDR3 comprises 11 residues. Germline V CDR1 and CDR2: MNHEY, SMNVEV (reference sequence). J lost 6 bases, V lost 4 bases, and 0 bases had no gene match. The CDR3, as DNA: TGTGCCAGCAGTTGGGGGGGCGAGCAGTACTTC. Translating it yields CASSWGGEQYF.

There are a few counts of this clonotype. The chain employs TRBV5-4 and TRBJ2-4, with D possibly being TRBD1 (5 bases). The length of the CDR3 is 16 residues. The V gene's germline CDR1 is SGHNT and CDR2 YYREEE (reference sequence). The V and J ends lost 0 bases and 6 bases respectively, with 16 bases between them. This CDR3 reads CASSLAGRRGGNIQYF. The CDR3 DNA sequence: TGTGCCAGCAGCTTGGCCGGGCGAAGGGGCGGAAACATTCAGTACTTC.

About this clonotype itself: A much larger clone differs from this one at a single base, so this may be a read error. The rearrangement joins TRBV30 to TRBJ1-5; perhaps TRBD1 as D (6 bases). The V end was cut by 3 bases, the J end by 3 bases, with 9 bases between. Germline lookup yields CDR1 GTSNPN and CDR2 SVGIG (reference sequence). The CDR3 sequence is 13 residues long. CDR3 sequence: CAWRDSTNQPQHF. CDR3 in DNA: TGTGCCTGGAGGGACAGTACCAATCAGCCCCAGCATTTT.

This clonotype appeared many times. The chain carries TRBV2 and TRBJ2-7; 8 nucleotides line up with TRBD2. The V gene's germline CDR1 is SNHLY and CDR2 FYNNEI. V trimming: 5 bases; J trimming: 2 bases; junction bases outside the gene matches: 5. The CDR3 covers 14 residues. The CDR3 DNA reads TGTGCCAGCAGTTTGACTAGCGAAACCTACGAGCAGTACTTC. As protein: CASSLTSETYEQYF.

This clonotype occurred many times. The chain combines TRBV12-3 or TRBV12-4 with TRBJ2-1; the D is unclear. This CDR3 has 13 amino acids. Trimming stripped 6 bases from V and 7 bases from J, with 13 bases between. DNA for the CDR3: TGTGCCAGCAGCCCTATAGGGAAGAATGAGCAGTTCTTC. Translation: CASSPIGKNEQFF.

This clonotype occurred many times. The J gene is TRBJ1-1, the V gene TRBV28, with D perhaps matching TRBD1 (6 bases). Germline V gives CDR1 MDHEN, CDR2 SYDVKM. The ends were cut back, 6 bases at V and 0 bases at J, with 14 bases in the middle. The CDR3 sequence is 15 residues long. In nucleotides, the CDR3 is TGTGCCAGCAGGCAGGGGCCACGCATGAACACTGAAGCTTTCTTT. It encodes CASRQGPRMNTEAFF.

In its sample, this clonotype was seen a few times. V is TRBV7-8 and J is TRBJ2-7; D remains unclear. The CDR3 extends over 14 amino acids. Germline loops: CDR1 SGHVS, CDR2 FQNEAQ. Trimming removed 6 bases at V and 1 base at J, with 13 bases between. For the CDR3, the DNA is TGTGCCAGCAGTCTAGTTTTTGGGTCCTACGAGCAGTACTTC. Protein: CASSLVFGSYEQYF.

This clonotype was recorded many times. This rearrangement joins TRBV12-3 or TRBV12-4 to TRBJ1-1; D is possibly TRBD1 (5 bases). The ends were cut back, 6 bases at V and 6 bases at J, with 20 bases in the middle. The CDR3 is made up of 15 amino acids. CDR3 sequence reads: CASRPLRDGAAEAFF. Here the CDR3 DNA reads TGTGCCAGCAGGCCCCTCCGGGACGGAGCGGCTGAAGCTTTCTTT.

This clonotype was seen just once. The chain recombines TRBV7-9 with TRBJ2-5, with D unresolved. From germline, CDR1 is SEHNR and CDR2 FQNEAQ (reference sequence). CDR3 size: 12 residues. Trimming removed 7 bases at V and 2 bases at J, with 8 bases between. CDR3 in DNA: TGTGCCAGCAACCAGCCGCAAGAGACCCAGTACTTC. Protein sequence: CASNQPQETQYF. The entire variable domain, with the rest obtained from reference TRBV7-9 and TRBJ2-5, is as follows: DTGVSQNPRHKITKRGQNVTFRCDPISEHNRLYWYRQTLGQGPEFLTYFQNEAQLEKSRLLSDRFSAERPKGSFSTLEIQRTEQGDSAMYLCASNQPQETQYFGPGTRLLVL.

This clonotype appeared many times. The V gene is TRBV28, the J gene TRBJ2-7, with D perhaps TRBD1 (7 bases). Trimming took 3 bases from V and 3 from J, leaving 18 bases between them. CDR3 length: 16 amino acids. The germline CDR1 and CDR2 sequences are MDHEN and SYDVKM. The DNA for the CDR3 is TGTGCCAGCAGTTTGGGTGGGGCGGGACAGAACTACGAGCAGTACTTC. Its protein product is CASSLGGAGQNYEQYF.

The chain employs TRBV4-1 and TRBJ2-3; tentative D call: TRBD2 (6 bases). The ends were cut back, 1 base at V and 4 bases at J, with 18 bases in the middle. From germline, CDR1 is MGHRA and CDR2 YSYEKL. The CDR3 is made up of 17 amino acids. CDR3: CASSQGQRRDGADTQYF. CDR3 DNA: TGCGCCAGCAGCCAAGGGCAACGGCGGGATGGGGCAGATACGCAGTATTTT.